The rows below give T cell receptor beta chains drawn from one sample of a study of PD-L1 blockade in urothelial cancer. TCRdb's table, derived via immunoSEQ multiplex PCR, lists solely in-frame clones and lacks some. The sample yields some 65,000 clones, around 81% seen once. Sequencing was performed on PBMCs, taken around atezolizumab (anti-PD-L1) treatment. All receptors come from a man in his 70s with urothelial cancer. The CDR3 runs from the conserved cysteine through the conserved F or W. The order of the fields is clone size, D gene, J gene, V gene, CDR3 protein, CDR3 DNA. The D gene is left open where the match is weak. For some rows the clone size is stated as once, few or many, or as a class when expanded; others skip it.

size: .; D: .; J: TRBJ2-5; V: TRBV14; CDR3: CASSPRDFQETQYF; DNA: TGTGCCAGCAGCCCCCGGGACTTCCAAGAGACCCAGTACTTC
size: .; D: TRBD1; J: TRBJ1-1; V: TRBV5-6; CDR3: CASSLSPGGLPEAFF; DNA: TGTGCCAGCAGCTTGTCTCCAGGGGGACTTCCTGAAGCTTTCTTT
size: .; D: TRBD1; J: TRBJ2-5; V: TRBV2; CDR3: CASSPGQSQETQYF; DNA: TGTGCCAGCAGTCCGGGACAGTCTCAAGAGACCCAGTACTTC
size: .; D: .; J: TRBJ2-7; V: TRBV18; CDR3: CASSPQWAGGIYEQYF; DNA: TGTGCCAGCTCACCCCAGTGGGCCGGCGGGATCTACGAGCAGTACTTC
size: .; D: .; J: TRBJ2-6; V: TRBV5-4; CDR3: CASSAQLGGGANVLTF; DNA: TGTGCCAGCAGCGCCCAGCTAGGAGGTGGGGCCAACGTCCTGACTTTC
size: .; D: TRBD2; J: TRBJ2-1; V: TRBV11-2; CDR3: CASSVAGGQNNEQFF; DNA: TGTGCCAGCAGCGTAGCGGGAGGCCAGAACAATGAGCAGTTCTTC
size: .; D: .; J: TRBJ1-1; V: TRBV4-1; CDR3: CASSKGVQGLRQVNTEAFF; DNA: TGCGCCAGCAGCAAGGGAGTACAGGGCCTCAGACAGGTGAACACTGAAGCTTTCTTT
size: .; D: TRBD2; J: TRBJ2-5; V: TRBV27; CDR3: CASSTRLAGMETQYF; DNA: TGTGCCAGCAGTACCCGACTAGCGGGAATGGAGACCCAGTACTTC
size: .; D: .; J: TRBJ1-2; V: TRBV18; CDR3: CASSPLDWTSGYTF; DNA: TGTGCCAGCTCACCATTGGACTGGACCTCTGGCTACACCTTC
size: .; D: .; J: TRBJ2-7; V: TRBV6-5; CDR3: CASSYSRAPYEQYF; DNA: TGTGCCAGCAGTTACTCGAGGGCGCCCTACGAGCAGTACTTC
size: .; D: .; J: TRBJ2-6; V: TRBV28; CDR3: CASTTLWTDSSGANVLTF; DNA: TGTGCCAGCACCACTCTTTGGACAGATAGCTCTGGGGCCAACGTCCTGACTTTC
size: .; D: .; J: TRBJ2-1; V: TRBV7-6; CDR3: CASSSDSGTYNEQFF; DNA: TGTGCCAGCAGCTCAGACTCCGGGACCTACAATGAGCAGTTCTTC
size: .; D: TRBD1; J: TRBJ1-1; V: TRBV5-5; CDR3: CASSPDRGNPLNTEAFF; DNA: TGTGCCAGCAGCCCGGACAGGGGGAACCCTTTGAACACTGAAGCTTTCTTT
size: .; D: .; J: TRBJ1-2; V: TRBV9; CDR3: CASSVGGHYGYTF; DNA: TGTGCCAGCAGCGTAGGGGGCCACTATGGCTACACCTTC
size: few; D: .; J: TRBJ1-2; V: TRBV6-6; CDR3: CASSYGGTGGYTF; DNA: TGTGCCAGCAGTTACGGCGGGACGGGTGGCTACACCTTC
size: few; D: TRBD2; J: TRBJ2-5; V: TRBV4-1; CDR3: CASSQDGLAGVRETQYF; DNA: TGCGCCAGCAGCCAAGATGGTCTAGCGGGAGTGAGGGAGACCCAGTACTTC